This TCR beta chain emerged from a study of cytomegalovirus exposure and HLA in healthy donors. Vbeta (60) and Jbeta (13) primers were used in the PCR. Produced via immunoSEQ multiplex PCR; TCRdb's table is partial and in-frame only. The data contain 150,000 to 250,000 clones, about 80% of them singletons. This CDR3 has 13 amino acids. CDR1 is MNHNS and CDR2 is SASEGT in the germline V gene. Trimming stripped 3 bases from V and 3 bases from J, with 9 bases between. This clonotype was sampled from a man younger than 45 in good health and CMV-seronegative. This chain joins TRBV6-1 and TRBJ2-7, with D possibly TRBD2 on 6 matching bases. Sequences were obtained from PBMCs. CDR3 region: CASSDNGGYEQYF. CDR3 in DNA: TGTGCCAGCAGTGATAACGGGGGCTACGAGCAGTACTTC.